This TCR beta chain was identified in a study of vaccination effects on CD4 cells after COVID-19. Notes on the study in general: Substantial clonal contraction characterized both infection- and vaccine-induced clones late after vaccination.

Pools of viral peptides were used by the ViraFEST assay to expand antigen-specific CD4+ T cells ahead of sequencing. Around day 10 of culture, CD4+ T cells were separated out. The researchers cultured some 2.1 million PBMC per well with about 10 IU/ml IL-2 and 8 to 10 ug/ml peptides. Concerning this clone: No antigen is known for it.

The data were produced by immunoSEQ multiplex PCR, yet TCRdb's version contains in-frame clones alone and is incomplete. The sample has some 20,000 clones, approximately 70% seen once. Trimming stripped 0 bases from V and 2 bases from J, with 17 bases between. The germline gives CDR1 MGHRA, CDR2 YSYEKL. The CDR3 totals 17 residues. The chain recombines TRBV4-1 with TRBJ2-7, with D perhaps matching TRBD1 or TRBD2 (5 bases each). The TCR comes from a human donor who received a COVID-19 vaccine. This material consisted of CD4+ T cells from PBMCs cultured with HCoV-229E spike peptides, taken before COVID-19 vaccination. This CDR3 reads CASSQDSRRGTAYEQYF. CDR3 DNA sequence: TGCGCCAGCAGCCAAGATAGCCGTAGAGGGACCGCCTACGAGCAGTACTTC.